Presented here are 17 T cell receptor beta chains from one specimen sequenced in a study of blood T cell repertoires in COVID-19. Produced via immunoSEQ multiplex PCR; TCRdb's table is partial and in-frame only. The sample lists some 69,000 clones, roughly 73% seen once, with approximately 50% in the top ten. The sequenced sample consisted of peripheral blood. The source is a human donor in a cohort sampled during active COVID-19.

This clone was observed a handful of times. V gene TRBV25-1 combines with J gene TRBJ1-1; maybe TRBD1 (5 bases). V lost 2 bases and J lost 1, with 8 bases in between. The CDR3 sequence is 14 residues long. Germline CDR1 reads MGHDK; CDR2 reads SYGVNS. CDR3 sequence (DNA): TGTGCCAGCAGTGAAATCGGGGGGAACACTGAAGCTTTCTTT. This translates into CASSEIGGNTEAFF.

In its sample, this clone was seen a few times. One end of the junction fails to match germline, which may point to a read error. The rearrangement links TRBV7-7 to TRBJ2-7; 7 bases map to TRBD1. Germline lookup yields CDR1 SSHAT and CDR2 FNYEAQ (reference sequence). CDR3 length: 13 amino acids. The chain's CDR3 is CASSLGQDYEQYF. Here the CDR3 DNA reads TGTGCTAGCAGCTTAGGACAGGACTACGAGCAGTACTTC.

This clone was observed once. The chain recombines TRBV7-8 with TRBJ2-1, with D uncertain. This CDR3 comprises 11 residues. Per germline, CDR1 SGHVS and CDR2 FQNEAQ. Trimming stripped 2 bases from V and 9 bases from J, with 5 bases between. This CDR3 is CASSLQIEQFF. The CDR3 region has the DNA TGTGCCAGCAGCTTACAGATTGAGCAGTTCTTC.

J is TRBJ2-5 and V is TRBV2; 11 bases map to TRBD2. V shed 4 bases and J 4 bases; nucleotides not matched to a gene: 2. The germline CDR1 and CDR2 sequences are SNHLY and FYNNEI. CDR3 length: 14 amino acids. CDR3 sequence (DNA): TGTGCCAGCAGTGTTGGACTAGCGGGAGAGACCCAGTACTTC. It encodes CASSVGLAGETQYF. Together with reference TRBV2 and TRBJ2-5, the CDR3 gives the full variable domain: EPEVTQTPSHQVTQMGQEVILRCVPISNHLYFYWYRQILGQKVEFLVSFYNNEISEKSEIFDDQFSVERPDGSNFTLKIRSTKLEDSAMYFCASSVGLAGETQYFGPGTRLLVL.

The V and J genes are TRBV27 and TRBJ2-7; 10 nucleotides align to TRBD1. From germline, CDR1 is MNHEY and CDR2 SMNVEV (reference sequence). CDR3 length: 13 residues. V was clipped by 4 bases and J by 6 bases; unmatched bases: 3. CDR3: CASSWDRGGEQYF. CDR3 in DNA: TGTGCCAGCAGTTGGGACAGGGGAGGCGAGCAGTACTTC.

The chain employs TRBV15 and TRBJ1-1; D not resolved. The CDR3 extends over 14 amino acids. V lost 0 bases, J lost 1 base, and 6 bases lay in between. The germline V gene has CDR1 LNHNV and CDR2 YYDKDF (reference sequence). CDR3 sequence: CATSRDRGNTEAFF. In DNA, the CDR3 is TGTGCCACCAGCAGAGATCGGGGGAACACTGAAGCTTTCTTT. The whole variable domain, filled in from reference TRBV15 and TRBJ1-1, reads DAMVIQNPRYQVTQFGKPVTLSCSQTLNHNVMYWYQQKSSQAPKLLFHYYDKDFNNEADTPDNFQSRRPNTSFCFLDIRSPGLGDTAMYLCATSRDRGNTEAFFGQGTRLTVV.

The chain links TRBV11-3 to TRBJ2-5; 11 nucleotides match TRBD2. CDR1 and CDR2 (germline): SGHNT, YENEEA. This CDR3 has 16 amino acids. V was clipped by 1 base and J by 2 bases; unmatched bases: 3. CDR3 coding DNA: TGTGCCAGCAGCTTAGGAATAGCGGGAGGGCAAGAGACCCAGTACTTC. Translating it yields CASSLGIAGGQETQYF.

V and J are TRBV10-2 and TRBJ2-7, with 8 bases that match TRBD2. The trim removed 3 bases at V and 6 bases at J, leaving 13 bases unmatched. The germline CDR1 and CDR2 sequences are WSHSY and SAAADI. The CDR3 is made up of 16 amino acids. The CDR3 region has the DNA TGCGCCAGCAGTGAAGGAGCGGGAGTGACGGGCGCCGAGCAGTACTTC. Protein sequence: CASSEGAGVTGAEQYF.

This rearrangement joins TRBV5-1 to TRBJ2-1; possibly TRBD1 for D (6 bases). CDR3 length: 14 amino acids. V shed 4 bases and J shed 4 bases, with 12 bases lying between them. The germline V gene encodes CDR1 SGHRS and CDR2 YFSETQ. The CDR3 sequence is CASSPDRSYNEQFF. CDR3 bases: TGCGCCAGCAGCCCCGACAGGTCTTACAATGAGCAGTTCTTC.

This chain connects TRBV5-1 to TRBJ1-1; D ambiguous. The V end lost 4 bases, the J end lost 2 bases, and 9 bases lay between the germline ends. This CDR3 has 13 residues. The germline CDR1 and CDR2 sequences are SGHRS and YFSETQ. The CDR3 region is CASSQTSNTEAFF. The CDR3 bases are TGCGCCAGCAGCCAAACGAGCAACACTGAAGCTTTCTTT.

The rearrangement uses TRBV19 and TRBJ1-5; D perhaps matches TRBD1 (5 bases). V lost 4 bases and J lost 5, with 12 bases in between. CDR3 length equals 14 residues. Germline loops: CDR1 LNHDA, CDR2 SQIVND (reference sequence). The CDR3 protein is CASSTSGGDQPQHF. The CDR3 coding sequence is TGTGCCAGTAGTACCTCGGGGGGGGATCAGCCCCAGCATTTT.

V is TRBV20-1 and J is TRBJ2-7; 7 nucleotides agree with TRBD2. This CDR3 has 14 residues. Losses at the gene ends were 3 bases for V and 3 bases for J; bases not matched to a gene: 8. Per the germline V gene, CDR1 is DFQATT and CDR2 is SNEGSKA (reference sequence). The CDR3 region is CSASRAGDSYEQYF. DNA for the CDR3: TGCAGTGCTAGTAGGGCGGGAGATAGCTACGAGCAGTACTTC.

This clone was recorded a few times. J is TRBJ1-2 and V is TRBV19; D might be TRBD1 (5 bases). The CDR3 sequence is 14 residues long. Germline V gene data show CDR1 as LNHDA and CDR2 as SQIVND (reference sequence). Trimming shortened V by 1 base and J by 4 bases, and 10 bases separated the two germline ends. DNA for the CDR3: TGTGCCAGTAGTATAGCAGGGCCACGCTATGGCTACACCTTC. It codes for CASSIAGPRYGYTF.

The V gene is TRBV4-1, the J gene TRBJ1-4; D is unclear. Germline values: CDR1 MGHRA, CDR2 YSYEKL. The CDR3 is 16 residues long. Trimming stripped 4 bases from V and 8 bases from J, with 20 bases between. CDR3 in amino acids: CASSLLSMAGREKLFF. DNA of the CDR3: TGCGCCAGCAGCCTCCTAAGCATGGCAGGCAGGGAAAAACTGTTTTTT.

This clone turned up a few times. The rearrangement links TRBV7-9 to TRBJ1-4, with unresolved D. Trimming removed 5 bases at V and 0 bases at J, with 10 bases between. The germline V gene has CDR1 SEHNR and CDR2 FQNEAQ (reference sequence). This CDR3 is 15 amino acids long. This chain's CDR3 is CASSPFVATNEKLFF. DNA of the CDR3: TGTGCCAGCAGCCCCTTTGTTGCAACTAATGAAAAACTGTTTTTT.

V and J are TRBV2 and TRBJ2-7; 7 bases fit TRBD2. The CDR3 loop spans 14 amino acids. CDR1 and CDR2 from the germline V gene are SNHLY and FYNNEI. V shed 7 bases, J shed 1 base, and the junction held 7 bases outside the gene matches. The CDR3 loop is CASNQRGRSYEQYF. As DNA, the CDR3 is TGTGCCAGCAACCAGCGGGGTCGATCCTACGAGCAGTACTTC.

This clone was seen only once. CDR3 nucleotides: TGTGCCAGCAATTGGGGCAGCAATCAGCCCCAGCATTTT. Protein sequence: CASNWGSNQPQHF. This chain uses TRBV28 with TRBJ1-5; a weak D match, TRBD1 (5 bases). Germline V lookup: CDR1 MDHEN, CDR2 SYDVKM. This CDR3 is built from 13 residues. V was cut by 7 bases and J by 1 base, with 8 bases left in between.